The clone carrying this T cell receptor beta chain was recorded only once. Its cognate antigen is unknown. This specimen belongs to a study of cytomegalovirus exposure and HLA in healthy donors. Notes on the study in general: The authors enumerated some 170 TCR beta chains as linked to cytomegalovirus. In a later analysis, V- and J-gene trimming of beta chains associated with a DCLRE1C missense variant, replicated independently.

With 1 base removed from V and 4 bases from J, the gap between germline ends came to 14 bases. The CDR3 contains 16 residues. Germline V gives CDR1 SGDLS, CDR2 YYNGEE. In the PCR, 60 Vbeta and 13 Jbeta primers were used. Clones were sequenced by immunoSEQ multiplex PCR, and TCRdb holds only the in-frame ones, with some missing. The profile shows 150,000 to 200,000 clones, 80% to 85% of them singletons. At collection, donors were nominally healthy, but unrecorded immune exposures were probable. This receptor was taken from a boy aged 5-17 years in good health and CMV-seronegative. J is TRBJ2-2 and V is TRBV9; D call uncertain. Material: PBMCs. The CDR3 sequence: CASSVHQKNSTGELFF. The CDR3 DNA follows: TGTGCCAGCAGCGTACACCAAAAGAACTCCACCGGGGAGCTGTTTTTT.